The sequence of this T cell receptor (beta chain) was determined in a study of blood T cell repertoires in COVID-19. Study as a whole: The origin of the acute and convalescent COVID-19 samples was the United States, Italy and Spain.

CDR1 and CDR2 from the germline V gene are SGHTA and FQGNSA. Trimming cost V 7 bases and J 4 bases, with 25 bases left between them. CDR3 length: 17 amino acids. Generated by immunoSEQ multiplex PCR, the TCRdb table keeps only in-frame clones and is missing some. This sample has roughly 400,000 clones; 70% to 90% occur once, and the top ten carry 2.3%. Seattle enrolled patients during active infection and tracked them longitudinally. The receptor comes from a woman aged 60 to 75 with COVID-19, enrolled during active disease. Material for sequencing was peripheral blood. The chain has TRBV7-2 and TRBJ2-5, with a tentative D call TRBD1 (6 bases). CDR3 bases: TGTGCCAGCACCCAACTCGGAATCGGGACACCGGGAGAGACCCAGTACTTC. Amino acids: CASTQLGIGTPGETQYF.